This T cell receptor (beta chain) was captured in a study of T cells in Graves' hyperthyroidism and ophthalmopathy (dated by TCRdb to between 2019 and 2020). Study-level background: Peripheral blood samples were taken at the time of initial diagnosis, prior to any treatment. To identify TCR V-J signatures that set the groups apart, the researchers used a discovery cohort of more than 95 patients, made up of around 40 with Graves' ophthalmopathy and some 58 with stable Graves' hyperthyroidism. An independent validation cohort of some 18 hyperthyroidism patients and approximately 16 patients who later progressed to ophthalmopathy tested prospective prediction of ophthalmopathy. The roughly 100 discovery patients were randomly divided into training and test sets at a 7:3 ratio. Thyroid tissue and blood T-cell repertoires from six Graves' hyperthyroidism patients were also compared in the study. Following sampling, methimazole starting at 30 mg daily was given to hyperthyroidism patients, and high-dose intravenous methylprednisolone was given to ophthalmopathy patients. The paper reports TCR Vbeta CDR3 sequencing of roughly 140 peripheral blood samples: under 45 ophthalmopathy, 75 to 80 hyperthyroidism and around 17 progressor patients.

Graves' hyperthyroidism was defined as stable when no progression to ophthalmopathy occurred over 18 months of follow-up. The hyperthyroidism patients were between 18 and 65 years old and newly diagnosed, with a disease duration of less than 2 months. The study excluded patients with uncontrolled infections, other autoimmune diseases, pregnancy or lactation. Diagnoses were based on clinical symptoms, serum thyroxine and TRAb, thyroid ultrasound and orbital computed tomography. Ficoll-Paque density gradient centrifugation was used to isolate PBMCs from 8.5 to 10 ml of fresh peripheral blood. Trizol reagent was used to extract total RNA, and RNA quality was then checked on an Agilent 2100 Bioanalyzer. The paper as a whole reports these results and caveats: No statistical method was used to fix the sample size in advance, and group allocation was not hidden from the investigators. Most expanded thyroid clonotypes (frequency above 0.001) were also detected in blood, a finding suggesting that blood repertoires may reflect thyroid immune responses. In validation, progression to ophthalmopathy was predicted by the model with 70% to 71% sensitivity and roughly 76% specificity, a median of about 6.8 months before onset. A model built on a 13 V-J signature distinguished ophthalmopathy from stable hyperthyroidism, reaching 87.88% sensitivity and 81.08% specificity in cross-validation and 80%/75% in testing.

The germline V gene sets CDR1 to KGHDR and CDR2 to SFDVKD. At the junction V is shortened by 2 bases and J by 5 bases, with 8 bases in between. The CDR3 runs 13 amino acids, cysteine and phenylalanine included. Just CDR3 DNA is preserved here, 39 bases in frame from base 1. The TCR beta CDR3 regions were amplified from RNA transcripts. For the first round of RT-PCR on the TCR CDR3, the HTBI primer set was used together with the Qiagen OneStep RT-PCR kit. Libraries were constructed in a second round of multiplex PCR, after which size selection and purification were carried out. The libraries were sequenced on an Illumina HiSeq2000 using paired-end 100 bp reads. The published analysis was carried out like this. SOAPnuke was used to process the raw data, removing reads that contained adapters or uncalled bases, had a mean Phred below 15, or lacked an exact match to the constant primer or identifier. COPE v1.2.5 was used to merge the high-quality paired reads, and each unique nucleotide sequence was defined as a clonotype. Clonotypes were aligned to IMGT TRBV, TRBD and TRBJ reference segments using MiTCR v1.1. Analysis was restricted to V-J combinations with a frequency above 0.0001, which covered roughly 99% of repertoires. The TCS score was defined as the ratio of F50 (clonal expansion) to E x V (chaos), calculated using BLOSUM62-based TCRdist between CDR3 peptides within each V-J. Welch's t-statistics and random forest reduced around 510 V-J features to 10 to 15, which were used in a naive Bayes classifier (R e1071). TCRdb reprocessing: public reads trimmed at Q25 with fastp, clones called with MiXCR, in-frame beta chains kept. Merged by CDR3 protein, the rows form single entries marked with the most common genes and DNA. The V and J calls and clone size come from TCRdb's table, not from the authors' own analysis. The sample has 350,000 to 400,000 distinct CDR3 sequences on record, about a fifth of them singletons. Clones ranked in the top ten supply around 3.6% of the sample.

This clonotype was counted many times. There is no known antigen for this receptor. Per-base quality was not reported, and no clone a single base away is much larger than it. The clonotype was recovered from a woman aged 18-29 years with Graves' hyperthyroidism. The chain was built from TRBV24-1 and TRBJ2-5; TRBD1 is possibly the D segment (5 matching bases). The sequenced sample consisted of blood. The CDR3 here reads CATSDWGRETQYF. Here is the DNA: TGTGCCACCAGTGATTGGGGCCGGGAGACCCAGTACTTC.